The TCR beta chain under discussion was sequenced for a study of control samples from healthy donors and cancer patients. V was shortened by 6 bases and J by 0 bases, with 12 bases between the two germline ends. CDR1 and CDR2 (germline): MNHEY, SVGEGT. CDR3 length: 15 residues. Sequencing was performed with immunoSEQ multiplex PCR; in TCRdb, only in-frame clones are kept and a portion is missing. The sample has around 94,000 clones, around 92% seen once. The TCR sequence derives from a woman between 18 and 29 years old in good health. The rearrangement uses TRBV6-2 or TRBV6-3 and TRBJ1-5; maybe TRBD1 (5 bases). Material: blood. The CDR3 sequence is CASSSRDYSNQPQHF. The CDR3 region has the DNA TGTGCCAGCAGCTCCAGGGATTATAGCAATCAGCCCCAGCATTTT.